Presented here are 17 T cell receptor beta chains from one specimen sequenced in a study of shared T cell receptors in the human thymus. The repertoire was sequenced with immunoSEQ multiplex PCR; TCRdb's copy has only in-frame clones and lacks some. The repertoire has about 660,000 clones, around 87% of them found once; the top ten carry 0.0094%. The same data also went into a second study, on human thymus T cells.

Material for sequencing was thymocytes. The receptor set was obtained from a boy under three years old with a congenital heart defect.

V gene TRBV28 combines with J gene TRBJ1-1, with D hard to call. V lost 2 bases and J 5 bases, leaving 18 bases between the germline ends. This CDR3 has 16 residues. CDR1 is MDHEN and CDR2 is SYDVKM in the germline V gene. CDR3 in amino acids: CASSLGYKELRTEAFF. The DNA of the CDR3 is TGTGCCAGCAGTTTAGGTTATAAGGAGTTGAGGACTGAAGCTTTCTTT.

A single count supports this clone. J is TRBJ2-1 and V is TRBV2, with 9 bases matching TRBD2. This CDR3 region has 16 residues. Per the germline V gene, CDR1 is SNHLY and CDR2 is FYNNEI. Trimming took 4 bases from V and 1 from J; bases not matched to a gene: 5. Written as DNA, the CDR3 is TGTGCCAGCAGTGCCCGACTAGCGGAGTCCTACAATGAGCAGTTCTTC. Translated: CASSARLAESYNEQFF.

This chain links TRBV6-5 with TRBJ2-1; 8 bases fit TRBD2. Losses at the gene ends were 7 bases for V and 2 bases for J; bases not matched to a gene: 4. The CDR3 totals 14 residues. Germline loops: CDR1 MNHEY, CDR2 SVGAGI. CDR3 region: CASTLSGAYNEQFF. CDR3 nucleotides: TGTGCCAGCACCCTTAGCGGGGCCTACAATGAGCAGTTCTTC.

This clone was detected a few times. The chain uses TRBV4-2 and TRBJ1-4; 7 positions agree with TRBD1. V lost 4 bases and J lost 5; bases outside the gene matches: 7. CDR3 size: 15 residues. Germline V lookup: CDR1 LGHNA, CDR2 YNFKEQ. Here the CDR3 reads CASSPRQGFNEKLFF. CDR3 DNA: TGTGCCAGCAGCCCCCGACAGGGATTCAATGAAAAACTGTTTTTT.

In this sample, this clone turned up once. For the CDR3, the DNA is TGTGCCAGCAGCTTGGCCTCCGGGGGTCCGGATACGCAGTATTTT. Protein: CASSLASGGPDTQYF. The V and J genes are TRBV5-4 and TRBJ2-3, with a tentative D call TRBD2 (6 bases). Trimming pared 0 bases from V and 6 bases from J, leaving 14 bases between. CDR1 SGHNT and CDR2 YYREEE come from the germline V gene (reference sequence). The CDR3 is made up of 15 amino acids.

The chain has TRBV5-1 and TRBJ2-2; perhaps TRBD2 as D (6 bases). This CDR3 is built from 16 residues. Trimming left V 0 bases short and J 0 bases short, with 9 bases between. The V gene's germline CDR1 is SGHRS and CDR2 YFSETQ. The DNA for the CDR3 is TGCGCCAGCAGCTTGGTTACGGGGGCGAACACCGGGGAGCTGTTTTTT. Translating it yields CASSLVTGANTGELFF.

There are a few counts of this clone. The chain uses TRBV28 and TRBJ1-5; TRBD1 agrees at 7 bases. The germline V gene encodes CDR1 MDHEN and CDR2 SYDVKM. The CDR3 is 15 residues long. V shed 3 bases and J 5 bases; nucleotides not matched to a gene: 7. CDR3 sequence: CASSFGRGRDQPQHF. In DNA, the CDR3 is TGTGCCAGCAGTTTCGGGAGGGGGCGGGATCAGCCCCAGCATTTT.

The chain is built from TRBV9 and TRBJ2-5, with a possible D match to TRBD2 (5 bases). Trimming shortened V by 3 bases and J by 4 bases, and 19 bases separated the two germline ends. Germline V gives CDR1 SGDLS, CDR2 YYNGEE. This CDR3 has 16 amino acids. Here the CDR3 DNA reads TGTGCCAGCAGCGCGATGACTACTACCTTGGGAGAGACCCAGTACTTC. Protein: CASSAMTTTLGETQYF.

V and J are TRBV6-5 and TRBJ2-1; TRBD2 might be the D (6 bases). Per germline, CDR1 MNHEY and CDR2 SVGAGI. The CDR3 contains 15 residues. Trimming left V 9 bases short and J 0 bases short, with 15 bases between. The CDR3 reads CASRGSGVSYNEQFF. The CDR3 DNA reads as TGTGCCAGTAGAGGGTCGGGGGTCTCCTACAATGAGCAGTTCTTC.

This chain uses TRBV6-1 with TRBJ2-1; tentatively, D is TRBD1 (5 bases). Per the germline V gene, CDR1 is MNHNS and CDR2 is SASEGT. The CDR3 totals 14 residues. The V end lost 4 bases, the J end lost 0 bases, and 7 bases lay between the germline ends. CDR3 bases: TGTGCCAGCAGTGGCAGGGCCTCCTACAATGAGCAGTTCTTC. It codes for CASSGRASYNEQFF.

V and J are TRBV4-3 and TRBJ1-6, with no clear D. CDR3 length equals 17 residues. The V end was cut by 0 bases, the J end by 0 bases, with 9 bases between. Germline CDR1 reads LGHNA; CDR2 reads YSLEER. In DNA, the CDR3 is TGCGCCAGCAGCCAAGATACCTGGAGCTCCTATAATTCACCCCTCCACTTT. Translating gives CASSQDTWSSYNSPLHF.

This clone is a singleton in its sample. This sequence joins TRBV9 and TRBJ2-1; perhaps TRBD1 as D (6 bases). The CDR3 loop spans 17 amino acids. V shed 0 bases and J shed 3 bases, with 16 bases lying between them. Germline V gene data show CDR1 as SGDLS and CDR2 as YYNGEE. The CDR3 DNA reads TGTGCCAGCAGCGTAGGTGGGACATCTACCTTCTACAATGAGCAGTTCTTC. It translates to CASSVGGTSTFYNEQFF. The entire variable domain, with the rest obtained from reference TRBV9 and TRBJ2-1, is as follows: DSGVTQTPKHLITATGQRVTLRCSPRSGDLSVYWYQQSLDQGLQFLIQYYNGEERAKGNILERFSAQQFPDLHSELNLSSLELGDSALYFCASSVGGTSTFYNEQFFGPGTRLTVL.

The chain joins TRBV14 to TRBJ2-7; D call uncertain. Trimming took off 1 base at V and 3 bases at J, with 7 bases between the two ends. The CDR3 runs to 13 residues. Germline CDR1 is SGHDN and CDR2 is FVKESK. CDR3: CASSQGPDYEQYF. Written as DNA, the CDR3 is TGTGCCAGCAGCCAAGGTCCAGACTACGAGCAGTACTTC.

The J gene is TRBJ2-5, the V gene TRBV28, with unresolved D. This CDR3 comprises 14 residues. Germline loops: CDR1 MDHEN, CDR2 SYDVKM. V lost 5 bases and J 3 bases, leaving 13 bases between the germline ends. DNA of the CDR3: TGTGCCAGCAGTCAACCTACGGTCGAAGAGACCCAGTACTTC. Its protein is CASSQPTVEETQYF. The entire variable domain, with the rest obtained from reference TRBV28 and TRBJ2-5, is as follows: DVKVTQSSRYLVKRTGEKVFLECVQDMDHENMFWYRQDPGLGLRLIYFSYDVKMKEKGDIPEGYSVSREKKERFSLILESASTNQTSMYLCASSQPTVEETQYFGPGTRLLVL.

This clone came up a few times. The gene calls are TRBV19 and TRBJ2-6; D gene uncertain. V was cut by 3 bases and J by 1 base, with 10 bases left in between. Germline values: CDR1 LNHDA, CDR2 SQIVND (reference sequence). The CDR3 totals 16 residues. CDR3 residues: CASSMDAASGANVLTF. The CDR3 region has the DNA TGTGCCAGTAGTATGGATGCGGCATCTGGGGCCAACGTCCTGACTTTC.

The CDR3 DNA reads TGTGCCAGCTCACTTCCCGGGACAGGGCAACAAGCTTTCTTT. It translates to CASSLPGTGQQAFF. This chain joins TRBV18 and TRBJ1-1; 9 bases match TRBD1. With V trimmed by 4 bases and J by 9 bases, 9 bases remained unmatched. The CDR3 sequence is 14 residues long. The germline gives CDR1 KGHSH, CDR2 LQKENI.

The chain links TRBV4-3 to TRBJ2-2; tentatively, D is TRBD2 (5 bases). Between the trimmed V and J ends, which lost 0 bases and 4 bases, there was a span of 15 bases. The CDR3 runs 17 residues. CDR1 and CDR2 from the germline V gene are LGHNA and YSLEER. Here the CDR3 reads CASSQELAIEGTGELFF. The CDR3 DNA follows: TGCGCCAGCAGCCAAGAATTAGCGATAGAGGGCACCGGGGAGCTGTTTTTT.